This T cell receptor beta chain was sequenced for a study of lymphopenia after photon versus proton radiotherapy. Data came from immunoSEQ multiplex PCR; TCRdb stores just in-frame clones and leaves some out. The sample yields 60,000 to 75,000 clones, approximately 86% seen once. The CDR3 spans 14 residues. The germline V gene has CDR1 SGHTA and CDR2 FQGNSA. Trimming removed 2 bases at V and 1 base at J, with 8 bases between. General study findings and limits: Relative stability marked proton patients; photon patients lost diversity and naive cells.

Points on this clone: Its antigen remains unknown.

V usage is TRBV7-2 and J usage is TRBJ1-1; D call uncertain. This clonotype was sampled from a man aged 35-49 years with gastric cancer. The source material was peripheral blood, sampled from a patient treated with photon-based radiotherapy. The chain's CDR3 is CASSLSAANTEAFF. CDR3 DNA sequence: TGTGCCAGCAGCTTATCTGCGGCGAACACTGAAGCTTTCTTT.